What follows are 26 T cell receptor beta chains derived from one specimen sequenced in a study of T cells after yellow fever vaccination. A single record per CDR3 protein comes from TCRdb applying MiXCR to the 5' RACE reads. Here the sample spans tens of thousands of distinct CDR3 sequences, more than 5.5% being singletons. This sample comprised CD8+ T cells sorted from PBMCs, obtained around 5 days after the first yellow fever vaccination. The receptors shown here come from a man younger than 35 who received the YFV17D yellow fever vaccine.

The chain has TRBV29-1 and TRBJ2-7, with D possibly being TRBD1 (5 bases). With 4 bases removed from V and 9 bases from J, the gap between germline ends came to 19 bases. Germline V gene data show CDR1 as SQVTM and CDR2 as ANQGSEA. The CDR3 covers 13 residues. CDR3 in DNA: TGCAGCGTTGCGTTCTACCACCAAACAGGGCAGTACTTC. It translates to CSVAFYHQTGQYF.

This clonotype was counted a few times. The genes are TRBV12-3 or TRBV12-4 and TRBJ2-1; TRBD1 aligns across 8 bases. V lost 7 bases, J lost 7 bases, and 6 bases stayed unmatched. The CDR3 length is 13 residues. CDR3 sequence: CASIPRGQNEQFF. The DNA for the CDR3 is TGTGCCAGCATCCCCAGGGGGCAGAATGAGCAGTTCTTC.

The V gene is TRBV19, the J gene TRBJ2-1; no definite D call. V shed 3 bases and J shed 0 bases, with 12 bases lying between them. The CDR3 is 16 residues long. The V gene's germline CDR1 is LNHDA and CDR2 SQIVND (reference sequence). CDR3 sequence reads: CASSIWAGSSYNEQFF. The CDR3 coding sequence is TGTGCCAGTAGTATTTGGGCAGGAAGCTCCTACAATGAGCAGTTCTTC.

A few counts support this clonotype. Just one base apart from a much larger clone, this may be a read error. The CDR3: CASSQVVLGQFHETQYF. In DNA, the CDR3 is TGCGCCAGCAGCCAAGTTGTGTTGGGACAATTCCACGAGACCCAGTACTTC. This chain links TRBV4-1 with TRBJ2-5, with D perhaps TRBD1 (6 bases). This CDR3 region has 17 residues. Trimming pared 1 base from V and 5 bases from J, leaving 20 bases between. Germline V gene sequence: CDR1 MGHRA, CDR2 YSYEKL.

This clonotype was recorded a few times. V gene TRBV20-1 combines with J gene TRBJ2-3; the match to TRBD2 covers 7 bases. V dropped 0 bases and J dropped 0; count of bases not matched to a gene: 6. The CDR3 covers 16 residues. CDR1 is DFQATT and CDR2 is SNEGSKA in the germline V gene (reference sequence). This CDR3 is CSARDLERGSTDTQYF. CDR3 coding DNA: TGCAGTGCTAGAGATCTTGAGCGGGGAAGCACAGATACGCAGTATTTT.

This clonotype has ten or more counts. CDR3 region: CASSIRPLDTQYF. The CDR3 nucleotides are TGTGCCAGTAGTATAAGGCCGCTAGATACGCAGTATTTT. This sequence joins TRBV19 and TRBJ2-3, with no clear D. The CDR3 has 13 amino acids. V gave up 2 bases and J gave up 5 bases, with 8 bases separating them. The germline gives CDR1 LNHDA, CDR2 SQIVND (reference sequence).

This clonotype was counted only a few times. This chain links TRBV11-3 with TRBJ2-1; possibly TRBD2 for D (6 bases). Per the germline V gene, CDR1 is SGHNT and CDR2 is YENEEA. The V end was cut by 4 bases, the J end by 2 bases, with 12 bases between. This CDR3 region has 15 residues. CDR3 nucleotide sequence: TGTGCCAGCAGCTCTCTAGCGAAACCCTACAATGAGCAGTTCTTC. It codes for CASSSLAKPYNEQFF.

The J gene is TRBJ2-7, the V gene TRBV6-5; D gene ambiguous. The CDR3 length is 14 residues. V was trimmed by 2 bases and J by 3 bases, leaving 11 bases between them. Germline-derived CDR1 and CDR2 are MNHEY and SVGAGI. The CDR3 sequence is CASSYSSLDYEQYF. For the CDR3, the DNA is TGTGCCAGCAGTTACAGTTCTCTTGACTACGAGCAGTACTTC.

The gene calls are TRBV7-9 and TRBJ1-1; D not certain. Per the germline V gene, CDR1 is SEHNR and CDR2 is FQNEAQ (reference sequence). The V gene lost 0 bases and the J gene lost 4 bases, with 12 bases spanning the gap. The CDR3 has 15 amino acids. The CDR3 here is CASSLASQAGTEAFF. In nucleotides, the CDR3 is TGTGCCAGCAGCTTAGCGTCCCAGGCGGGCACTGAAGCTTTCTTT.

This clonotype was seen many times. The chain couples TRBV5-1 to TRBJ2-3, with D possibly TRBD2 on 5 matching bases. V was clipped by 4 bases and J by 0 bases, with 18 bases between them. Germline V gene sequence: CDR1 SGHRS, CDR2 YFSETQ. This CDR3 is built from 17 residues. The CDR3 DNA follows: TGCGCCAGCAGCCTCGAAGGACTGGCGACTAGCACAGATACGCAGTATTTT. Protein product: CASSLEGLATSTDTQYF.

This chain joins TRBV7-9 and TRBJ2-1; D possibly uses TRBD1 or TRBD2 (7 bases each). V lost 5 bases and J lost 0, with 14 bases in between. The CDR3 has 16 residues. Germline loops: CDR1 SEHNR, CDR2 FQNEAQ (reference sequence). The CDR3 region has the DNA TGTGCCAGCAGCCCAGGGGGGGGAACCTCCTACAATGAGCAGTTCTTC. Amino acid sequence: CASSPGGGTSYNEQFF.

This clonotype turned up a few times. The gene calls are TRBV12-3 or TRBV12-4 and TRBJ2-1; 7 bases line up with TRBD1. V trimming: 5 bases; J trimming: 9 bases; junction bases outside the gene matches: 4. The CDR3 runs 12 residues. The CDR3 DNA reads TGTGCCAGCAGTCCAGGGGGTAGTGAGCAGTTCTTC. Its translation is CASSPGGSEQFF.

The chain links TRBV9 to TRBJ2-7; TRBD1 matches at 9 bases. Germline values: CDR1 SGDLS, CDR2 YYNGEE. V lost 3 bases and J lost 2; bases outside the gene matches: 3. The CDR3 spans 14 residues. The DNA of the CDR3 is TGTGCCAGCAGCGCCGGACAGGGGACCTACGAGCAGTACTTC. Protein sequence: CASSAGQGTYEQYF.

A few counts support this clonotype. The rearrangement links TRBV12-5 to TRBJ2-1, with D tentatively TRBD1 or TRBD2 (5 bases each). Trimming cost V 8 bases and J 2 bases, with 19 bases left between them. CDR1 is LGHNT, CDR2 FRNRAP, per germline. The CDR3 consists of 16 residues. CDR3 loop: CASTAPGTLAYNEQFF. The CDR3 bases are TGTGCTAGTACCGCGCCTGGGACCCTGGCCTACAATGAGCAGTTCTTC. The entire variable domain, with the rest obtained from reference TRBV12-5 and TRBJ2-1, is as follows: DARVTQTPRHKVTEMGQEVTMRCQPILGHNTVFWYRQTMMQGLELLAYFRNRAPLDDSGMPKDRFSAEMPDATLATLKIQPSEPRDSAVYFCASTAPGTLAYNEQFFGPGTRLTVL.

This clonotype occurred many times. This rearrangement joins TRBV20-1 to TRBJ2-5; 14 positions agree with TRBD2. Trimming cost V 5 bases and J 5 bases; bases outside gene matches: 4. The CDR3 is 14 amino acids. The germline gives CDR1 DFQATT, CDR2 SNEGSKA (reference sequence). CDR3 bases: TGCAGTGCTGAGACTAGCGGGGGGGCGGAGACCCAGTACTTC. It specifies CSAETSGGAETQYF.

This clonotype was observed a few times. The chain uses TRBV29-1 and TRBJ2-1; tentatively, D is TRBD2 (5 bases). V shed 1 base and J shed 4 bases, with 11 bases lying between them. The germline V gene encodes CDR1 SQVTM and CDR2 ANQGSEA. The CDR3 has 14 residues. The CDR3 DNA is TGCAGCGTTGAAGGCCTAGCCACATACAATGAGCAGTTCTTC. Its translation: CSVEGLATYNEQFF.

In the case of this clonotype: A much larger clone is a single base away; this may be a read error. This chain uses TRBV25-1 with TRBJ2-2; perhaps TRBD1 as D (7 bases). The CDR3 is 16 residues long. Germline CDR1 reads MGHDK; CDR2 reads SYGVNS. CDR3 sequence: CACSESTGEETGELFF. CDR3 DNA sequence: TGTGCCTGCAGTGAATCAACAGGGGAGGAAACCGGGGAGCTGTTTTTT.

This clonotype was seen ten or more times. The chain employs TRBV5-6 and TRBJ2-1, with 7 bases identical to TRBD1. The CDR3 is 12 residues long. Germline loops: CDR1 SGHDT, CDR2 YYEEEE. V gave up 4 bases and J gave up 6 bases; unmatched junction bases: 1. Here the CDR3 DNA reads TGTGCCAGCAGCGGGGACAGCAATGAGCAGTTCTTC. Translating gives CASSGDSNEQFF.

This clonotype showed up just a few times. This sequence joins TRBV7-2 and TRBJ2-1; D might be TRBD2 (6 bases). The CDR3 has 22 amino acids. V dropped 3 bases and J dropped 1 base, with 31 bases sitting between them. From germline, CDR1 is SGHTA and CDR2 FQGNSA. The chain's CDR3 is CASSFPLRGTSMWGSSYNEQFF. The CDR3 nucleotides read TGTGCCAGCAGCTTTCCCTTAAGGGGAACTAGCATGTGGGGATCTTCCTACAATGAGCAGTTCTTC.

This clonotype was recorded a few times. The rearrangement links TRBV6-2 or TRBV6-3 to TRBJ2-3, with TRBD2 identical over 11 bases. This CDR3 has 20 residues. V shed 2 bases, J shed 0 bases, and the junction held 13 bases outside the gene matches. In germline, CDR1 is MNHEY, CDR2 SVGEGT. The CDR3 loop is CASSYQPTSGGHRSTDTQYF. The CDR3 region has the DNA TGTGCCAGCAGTTACCAACCAACTAGCGGGGGCCACAGAAGCACAGATACGCAGTATTTT.

This clonotype was picked up a small number of times. J is TRBJ1-5 and V is TRBV7-3; D call uncertain. The germline V gene encodes CDR1 SGHTA and CDR2 FQGTGA. CDR3 length: 13 residues. V lost 5 bases, J lost 3 bases, and 8 bases lay in between. The CDR3 loop is CASSVGNNQPQHF. For the CDR3, the DNA is TGTGCCAGCAGCGTCGGGAACAATCAGCCCCAGCATTTT. Looking up the rest from reference TRBV7-3 and TRBJ1-5 gives the full variable domain: GAGVSQTPSNKVTEKGKYVELRCDPISGHTALYWYRQSLGQGPEFLIYFQGTGAADDSGLPNDRFFAVRPEGSVSTLKIQRTERGDSAVYLCASSVGNNQPQHFGDGTRLSIL.

The chain recombines TRBV7-9 with TRBJ2-5; 10 bases fit TRBD2. CDR1 and CDR2 (germline): SEHNR, FQNEAQ (reference sequence). The CDR3 spans 17 residues. V lost 4 bases and J lost 2; bases outside the gene matches: 10. CDR3: CASSSTGSGGAQETQYF. The CDR3 DNA is TGTGCCAGCAGCTCCACGGGAAGCGGGGGGGCGCAAGAGACCCAGTACTTC.

The V call is TRBV10-2, the J call TRBJ2-1; D unclear. V lost 4 bases to trimming and J lost 8 bases, with 9 bases between them. The CDR3 is 12 residues long. Germline V gene lookup returns CDR1 WSHSY and CDR2 SAAADI. CDR3 in DNA: TGCGCCAGCAGTGCAAATATCGATGAGCAGTTCTTC. Its protein is CASSANIDEQFF.

This clonotype was detected many times. In nucleotides, the CDR3 is TGTGCCAGCAGCTTAAATGGCTACCTATCCTACGAGCAGTACTTC. Translating it yields CASSLNGYLSYEQYF. The V and J genes are TRBV11-2 and TRBJ2-7; D gene unclear. The CDR3 contains 15 residues. Germline loops: CDR1 SGHAT, CDR2 FQNNGV. V was cut by 2 bases and J by 1 base, with 12 bases left in between. Full variable domain (remainder filled in from reference TRBV11-2 and TRBJ2-7): EAGVAQSPRYKIIEKRQSVAFWCNPISGHATLYWYQQILGQGPKLLIQFQNNGVVDDSQLPKDRFSAERLKGVDSTLKIQPAKLEDSAVYLCASSLNGYLSYEQYFGPGTRLTVT.

This clonotype was found many times. The chain links TRBV6-2 or TRBV6-3 to TRBJ1-6; 11 bases align to TRBD1. The germline CDR1 and CDR2 sequences are MNHEY and SVGEGT. The CDR3 totals 16 residues. J lost 7 bases, V lost 4 bases, and 6 bases had no gene match. The CDR3: CASSWSGTGGNSPLHF. The CDR3 DNA is TGTGCCAGCAGTTGGTCCGGGACAGGGGGGAATTCACCCCTCCACTTT.

This clonotype was observed a handful of times. This chain joins TRBV5-1 and TRBJ1-1; D remains ambiguous. Trimming took 4 bases from V and 4 from J, leaving 20 bases between them. This CDR3 has 16 amino acids. Germline assignment: CDR1 SGHRS and CDR2 YFSETQ. DNA for the CDR3: TGCGCCAGCAGCGGGGTAGAGGGTAGCTCGTTCACTGAAGCTTTCTTT. Translation gives CASSGVEGSSFTEAFF.